These 3 T cell receptor beta chains came from one sample sequenced in a study of shared T cell receptors in the human thymus. Sequencing was performed with immunoSEQ multiplex PCR; in TCRdb, only in-frame clones are kept and a portion is missing. The sample has 500,000 to 850,000 clones, about 89% seen once. The same sample was also used in a study of human thymus T cells.

Material: thymocytes. These receptor sequences come from a boy in the first two years of life with a congenital heart defect.

The V call is TRBV29-1, the J call TRBJ1-1, with 10 bases that match TRBD1. V shed 8 bases, J shed 1 base, and the junction held 10 bases outside the gene matches. The CDR3 is made up of 15 amino acids. Germline loops: CDR1 SQVTM, CDR2 ANQGSEA. CDR3 residues: CSLTGTGEANTEAFF. The DNA of the CDR3 is TGCAGCCTGACAGGGACAGGGGAGGCGAACACTGAAGCTTTCTTT.

J is TRBJ1-2 and V is TRBV20-1, with D tentatively TRBD1 (5 bases). CDR1 and CDR2 (germline): DFQATT, SNEGSKA (reference sequence). Trimming pared 7 bases from V and 6 bases from J, leaving 9 bases between. This CDR3 contains 10 residues. The CDR3 sequence is CSVLGDGYTF. DNA of the CDR3: TGCAGTGTTCTAGGGGATGGCTACACCTTC.

The V call is TRBV28, the J call TRBJ1-4; TRBD1 matches at 7 bases. Trimming cost V 5 bases and J 4 bases; bases outside gene matches: 4. The CDR3 loop spans 14 amino acids. Germline CDR1 and CDR2: MDHEN and SYDVKM. In DNA, the CDR3 is TGTGCCAGCAGTAGGCAGGGGGGTAATGAAAAACTGTTTTTT. It codes for CASSRQGGNEKLFF.